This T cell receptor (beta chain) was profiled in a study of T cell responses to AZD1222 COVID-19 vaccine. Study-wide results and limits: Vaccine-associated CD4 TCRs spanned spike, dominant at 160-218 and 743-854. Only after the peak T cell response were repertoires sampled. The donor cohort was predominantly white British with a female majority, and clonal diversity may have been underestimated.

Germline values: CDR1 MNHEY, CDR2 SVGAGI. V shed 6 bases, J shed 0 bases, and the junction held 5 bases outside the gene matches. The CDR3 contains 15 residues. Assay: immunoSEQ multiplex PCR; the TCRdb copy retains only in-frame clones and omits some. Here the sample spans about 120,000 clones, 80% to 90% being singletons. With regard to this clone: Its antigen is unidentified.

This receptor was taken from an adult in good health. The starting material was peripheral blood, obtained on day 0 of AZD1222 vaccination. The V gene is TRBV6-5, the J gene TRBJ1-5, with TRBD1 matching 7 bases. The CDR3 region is CASRRTGASNQPQHF. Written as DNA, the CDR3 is TGTGCCAGCAGGCGCACAGGGGCTAGCAATCAGCCCCAGCATTTT.